The 18 T cell receptor beta chains below were found in one sample sequenced in a study of multiple sclerosis patients with progressive multifocal leukoencephalopathy. Produced via immunoSEQ multiplex PCR; TCRdb's table is partial and in-frame only. The sample holds 25,000 to 30,000 clones, around 89% seen once. Time point defined: before natalizumab initiation. Material for sequencing was PBMCs. All receptors derive from a human donor with multiple sclerosis.

The chain couples TRBV2 to TRBJ2-5, with D possibly being TRBD1 (5 bases). The J call may be incorrect, as the DNA end agrees better with TRBJ2-7. This CDR3 comprises 15 residues. Germline V gives CDR1 SNHLY, CDR2 FYNNEI. The CDR3 nucleotides read TGTGCCAGCACCCTAGGTCAGGGTAGGATCAACGAGCAGTACTTC. Residues: CASTLGQGRINEQYF.

The V gene is TRBV4-2, the J gene TRBJ2-2; TRBD2 matches at 8 bases. This CDR3 spans 16 amino acids. V lost 4 bases, J lost 7 bases, and 11 bases stayed unmatched. Germline V lookup: CDR1 LGHNA, CDR2 YNFKEQ. As DNA, the CDR3 is TGTGCCAGCAGCCCAAGTGGGACTAGAGGGGGCGGGGAGCTGTTTTTT. Its translation is CASSPSGTRGGGELFF.

This clone is a singleton in its sample. In DNA form, the CDR3 reads TGTGCCAGCAGTGAGGGACTAGCGGGCAATGAGCAGTTCTTC. It codes for CASSEGLAGNEQFF. The chain couples TRBV6-4 to TRBJ2-1, with TRBD2 identical over 12 bases. This CDR3 region has 14 residues. Per germline, CDR1 MRHNA and CDR2 SNTAGT. V was pared by 3 bases and J by 6 bases, with 0 bases of the junction left unmatched.

This rearrangement joins TRBV25-1 to TRBJ1-4; D unclear. V was trimmed by 2 bases and J by 3 bases, leaving 16 bases between them. The CDR3 length is 17 residues. Germline V gives CDR1 MGHDK, CDR2 SYGVNS. The CDR3 nucleotides are TGTGCCAGCAGTGAAATCCCAATCCGGGCCTCTAATGAAAAACTGTTTTTT. Translation: CASSEIPIRASNEKLFF.

The V and J genes are TRBV6-5 and TRBJ2-6, with no clear D. The CDR3 has 15 amino acids. CDR1 is MNHEY and CDR2 is SVGAGI in the germline V gene. V lost 3 bases, J lost 1 base, and 7 bases lay in between. In DNA form, the CDR3 reads TGTGCCAGCAGTTATGAGGCTTCTGGGGCCAACGTCCTGACTTTC. Amino acid sequence: CASSYEASGANVLTF.

This clone was found once. The rearrangement uses TRBV18 and TRBJ1-2; a weak D match, TRBD1 (5 bases). Germline assignment: CDR1 KGHSH and CDR2 LQKENI. The V end was cut by 3 bases, the J end by 1 base, with 9 bases between. The CDR3 has 14 amino acids. This CDR3 reads CASSPQGNNYGYTF. CDR3 sequence (DNA): TGTGCCAGCTCACCTCAGGGAAATAACTATGGCTACACCTTC.

This clone occurred once. V and J are TRBV9 and TRBJ2-1; D unresolved. With 0 bases removed from V and 7 bases from J, the gap between germline ends came to 11 bases. Looked up from germline, CDR1 is SGDLS and CDR2 is YYNGEE. The CDR3 sequence is 14 residues long. The CDR3 region is CASSVEGYSNEQFF. In DNA form, the CDR3 reads TGTGCCAGCAGCGTAGAAGGATACTCGAATGAGCAGTTCTTC.

V usage is TRBV7-3 and J usage is TRBJ1-2; tentatively, D is TRBD1 (5 bases). The CDR3 loop spans 13 amino acids. Germline V CDR1 and CDR2: SGHTA, FQGTGA. The DNA for the CDR3 is TGTGCTACTGGCCCGGGACGGGGCTATGGCTACACCTTC. Protein product: CATGPGRGYGYTF. The whole variable domain, filled in from reference TRBV7-3 and TRBJ1-2, reads GAGVSQTPSNKVTEKGKYVELRCDPISGHTALYWYRQSLGQGPEFLIYFQGTGAADDSGLPNDRFFAVRPEGSVSTLKIQRTERGDSAVYLCATGPGRGYGYTFGSGTRLTVV.

The J gene is TRBJ1-4, the V gene TRBV11-2; TRBD1 matches 7 bases. This CDR3 comprises 16 residues. V lost 1 base, J lost 7 bases, and 9 bases stayed unmatched. Germline CDR1 SGHAT, CDR2 FQNNGV. The CDR3 loop reads CASSLVPPGGSEKLFF. CDR3 DNA: TGTGCCAGCAGCTTAGTTCCCCCAGGGGGGAGTGAAAAACTGTTTTTT.

The V call is TRBV19, the J call TRBJ2-5; D is perhaps TRBD1 (5 bases). CDR3 length equals 14 residues. Trimming removed 3 bases from V and 5 bases from J, with 13 bases in between. Germline lookup yields CDR1 LNHDA and CDR2 SQIVND (reference sequence). The CDR3 DNA is TGTGCCAGTAGTATCGGGCAGGGCAGGGAGACCCAGTACTTC. Encoded protein: CASSIGQGRETQYF.

The V call is TRBV10-2, the J call TRBJ1-2, with TRBD1 identical over 9 bases. Germline trimming cut 5 bases from V and 3 bases from J; bases unmatched to any gene: 1. In germline, CDR1 is WSHSY, CDR2 SAAADI. The CDR3 has 13 residues. CDR3 sequence: CASSRTGDYGYTF. CDR3 sequence (DNA): TGCGCCAGCAGTCGGACAGGGGACTATGGCTACACCTTC.

The rearrangement joins TRBV13 to TRBJ1-2; D unresolved. The V end lost 2 bases, the J end lost 8 bases, and 12 bases lay between the germline ends. The CDR3 contains 13 residues. Germline assignment: CDR1 PRHDT and CDR2 FYEKMQ (reference sequence). This CDR3 is CASSLWEGSGYTF. As DNA, the CDR3 is TGTGCCAGCAGCTTATGGGAGGGCTCCGGCTACACCTTC.

The rearrangement uses TRBV19 and TRBJ2-3; TRBD1 matches 8 bases. The CDR3 loop spans 15 amino acids. Germline CDR1 and CDR2: LNHDA and SQIVND (reference sequence). After removal of 3 bases from V and 3 bases from J, the junction contained 5 bases not matched to a gene. The CDR3 protein is CASSIPQGATDTQYF. The CDR3 coding sequence is TGTGCCAGTAGTATCCCCCAGGGGGCTACAGATACGCAGTATTTT.

The V gene is TRBV5-1, the J gene TRBJ2-1; D not certain. With 3 bases removed from V and 2 bases from J, the gap between germline ends came to 9 bases. Germline V gene lookup returns CDR1 SGHRS and CDR2 YFSETQ. CDR3 length: 14 residues. In DNA form, the CDR3 reads TGCGCCAGCAGCTGGGAAAGTACCTACAATGAGCAGTTCTTC. The encoded protein is CASSWESTYNEQFF.

V and J are TRBV6-5 and TRBJ1-4; D unresolved. The CDR3 totals 14 residues. Germline CDR1 is MNHEY and CDR2 is SVGAGI. V lost 5 bases and J lost 2, with 9 bases in between. The CDR3 bases are TGTGCCAGCAGTGAAGGGCCCACTAATGAAAAACTGTTTTTT. Translation: CASSEGPTNEKLFF.

The chain couples TRBV28 to TRBJ1-6, with D unclear. This CDR3 has 15 amino acids. Trimming removed 3 bases at V and 0 bases at J, with 6 bases between. Germline assignment: CDR1 MDHEN and CDR2 SYDVKM. CDR3 region: CASSLASSYNSPLHF. As DNA, the CDR3 is TGTGCCAGCAGTTTGGCGAGCTCCTATAATTCACCCCTCCACTTT.

V usage is TRBV28 and J usage is TRBJ1-4; 10 bases match TRBD1. The CDR3 loop spans 14 amino acids. J gave up 10 bases and V 7 bases, and 9 bases lay outside the gene matches. Per germline, CDR1 MDHEN and CDR2 SYDVKM. The CDR3 nucleotides are TGTGCCAGCAACACGGGACAGGGGAATCGAAAACTGTTTTTT. Encoded protein: CASNTGQGNRKLFF.

The gene calls are TRBV9 and TRBJ1-4; D gene uncertain. Germline assignment: CDR1 SGDLS and CDR2 YYNGEE. The CDR3 is made up of 13 amino acids. Trimming shortened V by 4 bases and J by 7 bases, and 11 bases separated the two germline ends. Here the CDR3 DNA reads TGTGCCAGCAGCTCCCCCGAACGTGAAAAACTGTTTTTT. Translated, it gives CASSSPEREKLFF.